This T cell receptor beta chain was recorded in a study of blood T cell repertoires in COVID-19. Study-wide background: Samples taken during acute and convalescent COVID-19 were collected in the United States, Italy and Spain.

Unmatched junction bases numbered 20, after V lost 5 bases and J lost 6 bases. Germline lookup yields CDR1 SGHAT and CDR2 FQNNGV. The length of the CDR3 is 19 residues. TCRdb keeps only in-frame clones here, not all; method: immunoSEQ multiplex PCR. The table has roughly 250,000 clones, 88% seen once. The chain employs TRBV11-2 and TRBJ2-1; TRBD2 matches at 9 bases. This TCR derives from a woman aged 40 to 50 who had recovered from COVID-19. Sequenced sample: peripheral blood. DNA of the CDR3: TGTGCCAGCAGCCCCACCCCTATAGCGGGAGTCCGGCGTGGCAATGAGCAGTTCTTC. Translation gives CASSPTPIAGVRRGNEQFF.